Presented here are 8 T cell receptor beta chains from one specimen sequenced in a study of OX40 agonist ivuxolimab in advanced cancers. Some clones are missing from TCRdb's copy, which holds only in-frame ones; the method was immunoSEQ multiplex PCR. The sample carries 90,000 or so clones, roughly nine tenths recorded once. The material sequenced was CD4+ or CD8+ T cells sorted from blood, taken in a trial of the OX40 agonist ivuxolimab. The receptor source for this set is an adult with an advanced solid tumor such as melanoma, head and neck, liver or kidney cancer.

The chain combines TRBV9 with TRBJ2-4, with a tentative D call TRBD2 (5 bases). The length of the CDR3 is 14 residues. Germline CDR1 is SGDLS and CDR2 is YYNGEE. Trimming shortened V by 4 bases and J by 8 bases, and 16 bases separated the two germline ends. The CDR3 sequence: CASSTSSWEYIQYF. CDR3 nucleotide sequence: TGTGCCAGCAGCACCTCTAGCTGGGAGTACATTCAGTACTTC.

V gene TRBV18 combines with J gene TRBJ1-3; D is possibly TRBD1 (5 bases). Germline V CDR1 and CDR2: KGHSH, LQKENI. CDR3 length equals 16 residues. Trimming took 0 bases from V and 0 from J, leaving 9 bases between them. The CDR3 spells CASSPPVGHSGNTIYF. In nucleotides, the CDR3 is TGTGCCAGCTCACCACCCGTGGGGCACTCTGGAAACACCATATATTTT.

This CDR3 reads CAPVSCLLSTDTQYF. CDR3 nucleotide sequence: TGTGCCCCCGTGTCTTGCCTTCTTAGCACAGATACGCAGTATTTT. V and J are TRBV30 and TRBJ2-3; D remains unclear. Per germline, CDR1 GTSNPN and CDR2 SVGIG (reference sequence). The CDR3 runs 15 residues. Trimming left V 8 bases short and J 0 bases short, with 18 bases between.

This rearrangement joins TRBV29-1 to TRBJ2-7, with 8 bases that match TRBD2. Germline CDR1 reads SQVTM; CDR2 reads ANQGSEA. There are 13 residues in the CDR3. V shed 7 bases, J shed 6 bases, and the junction held 11 bases outside the gene matches. This chain's CDR3 is CSGLTSGGGEQYF. CDR3 in DNA: TGCAGCGGTCTAACTAGCGGCGGTGGCGAGCAGTACTTC.

The gene calls are TRBV6-6 and TRBJ2-5; the match to TRBD1 covers 9 bases. CDR1 is MNHNY and CDR2 is SVGAGI in the germline V gene (reference sequence). After removal of 6 bases from V and 5 bases from J, the junction contained 4 bases not matched to a gene. The CDR3 has 13 residues. Here the CDR3 DNA reads TGTGCCAGCAGCCGGGACAGGGATGAGACCCAGTACTTC. Protein: CASSRDRDETQYF.

The chain recombines TRBV7-9 with TRBJ1-1, with 7 positions matching TRBD1. The CDR3 consists of 13 residues. Germline lookup yields CDR1 SEHNR and CDR2 FQNEAQ (reference sequence). Unmatched junction bases numbered 2, after V lost 6 bases and J lost 1 base. For the CDR3, the DNA is TGTGCCAGCAGATCAGGGGGGAACACTGAAGCTTTCTTT. Protein product: CASRSGGNTEAFF.

This sequence joins TRBV5-1 and TRBJ1-1; D unclear. CDR1 and CDR2 from the germline V gene are SGHRS and YFSETQ. There are 13 residues in the CDR3. V was clipped by 2 bases and J by 1 base, with 6 bases between them. The CDR3 sequence is CASSFAANTEAFF. DNA for the CDR3: TGCGCCAGCAGCTTCGCAGCGAACACTGAAGCTTTCTTT.

This chain links TRBV6-5 with TRBJ2-7; perhaps TRBD1 as D (6 bases). V lost 7 bases, J lost 6 bases, and 22 bases lay in between. CDR3 length: 15 amino acids. Germline assignment: CDR1 MNHEY and CDR2 SVGAGI. CDR3 DNA: TGTGCCAGCAAGGGTCAGGGGTCAGGCCCCTTCGAGCAGTACTTC. It codes for CASKGQGSGPFEQYF.